This T cell receptor (beta chain) was observed in a study of blood T cells in healthy people across ages. Using a J-beta primer mix together with a sample-barcoded 5' primer, a second PCR was run for about 6 to 11 cycles. Via MiXCR, TCRdb re-called the 5' RACE reads, giving one row per CDR3 protein. The profile shows 540,000 or so distinct CDR3 sequences, approximately 25% of them singletons. The sample was also linked to a second study, of T cells of mothers and their children.

This clonotype was obtained from a boy aged 5-17 years in good health. Sequencing was performed on blood.

In nucleotides, the CDR3 is TGTGCCAGCAGTGTGACCCTGACGGACTGGACTGAAGCTTTCTTT. Its translation is CASSVTLTDWTEAFF. V and J are TRBV27 and TRBJ1-1; D is ambiguous. From germline, CDR1 is MNHEY and CDR2 SMNVEV (reference sequence). There are 15 residues in the CDR3. The V and J ends lost 5 bases and 5 bases respectively, with 18 bases between them.